The rows below give T cell receptor beta chains drawn from one sample of a study of neoadjuvant anti-PD-1 for oral cavity cancer. The repertoire was sequenced with immunoSEQ multiplex PCR; TCRdb's copy has only in-frame clones and lacks some. The data show 6,000 to 8,500 clones, 50% to 65% seen once. Sequenced here: tumor tissue, sampled before nivolumab (anti-PD-1) treatment. Source of these receptors: a person aged 40 to 85 with oral cavity squamous cell carcinoma. Each CDR3 is given with its conserved first and last residue. A D gene is named only where the DNA matches it firmly. A row's size may be missing; if present it is once, few, many or a size class.

>TRBJ1-2|TRBV2|.|TRBD1
TGTGCCAGCAGTCCCAGACAGGGAAACTATGGCTACACCTTC
CASSPRQGNYGYTF
>TRBJ2-5|TRBV6-6|.|.
TGTGCCAGCAGTTACGGCGAGACCCAGTACTTC
CASSYGETQYF
>TRBJ2-3|TRBV7-8|.|.
TGTGCCAGTGGGACGACAAGCACAGATACGCAGTATTTT
CASGTTSTDTQYF
>TRBJ1-2|TRBV7-9|.|.
TGTGCCAGCAGCCTCAGCGGGGGCGTTAACTATGGCTACACCTTC
CASSLSGGVNYGYTF
>TRBJ2-1|TRBV19|.|TRBD1
TGTGCCAGTACCACCCTCGGACAGGGCAATGAGCAGTTCTTC
CASTTLGQGNEQFF
>TRBJ2-1|TRBV5-1|few|.
TGCGCCAGCAGCTTGCGACAGGAGTCCTACAATGAGCAGTTCTTC
CASSLRQESYNEQFF
>TRBJ1-1|TRBV11-3|.|.
TGTGCCAGCAGCTTAGGCCTCGGGCGGTCCAACACTGAAGCTTTCTTT
CASSLGLGRSNTEAFF
>TRBJ2-7|TRBV6-5|few|.
TGTGCCAGCAGTTACCGTGGGGGGCTGCACGAGCAGTACTTC
CASSYRGGLHEQYF
>TRBJ2-5|TRBV7-9|.|TRBD1
TGTGCCAGCAGCTTCCGGGACAGCCAAGAGACCCAGTACTTC
CASSFRDSQETQYF
>TRBJ2-7|TRBV5-1|few|TRBD2
TGCGCCAGCAGCTCCTCGGCGGGAGCTCGATCCGAGCAGTACTTC
CASSSSAGARSEQYF
>TRBJ2-3|TRBV27|.|.
TGTGCCAGCAGTAGGAATGGACAAAGCACAGATACGCAGTATTTT
CASSRNGQSTDTQYF
>TRBJ1-4|TRBV19|.|TRBD1
TGTGCCAGTAGTGACAGGGGAAGGGAAAAACTGTTTTTT
CASSDRGREKLFF
>TRBJ2-7|TRBV15|.|.
TGTGCCACCAGCACCCTCCGGGGAGGTCCCGTCGAGCAGTACTTC
CATSTLRGGPVEQYF
>TRBJ2-3|TRBV7-9|.|.
TGTGCCAGCAGCTTAGCGAAGAAGGGTGGATCAAGTGGTACGCAGTATTTT
CASSLAKKGGSSGTQYF
>TRBJ1-4|TRBV6-6|few|.
TGTGCCAGCAGTCACGAAAAACTGTTTTTT
CASSHEKLFF